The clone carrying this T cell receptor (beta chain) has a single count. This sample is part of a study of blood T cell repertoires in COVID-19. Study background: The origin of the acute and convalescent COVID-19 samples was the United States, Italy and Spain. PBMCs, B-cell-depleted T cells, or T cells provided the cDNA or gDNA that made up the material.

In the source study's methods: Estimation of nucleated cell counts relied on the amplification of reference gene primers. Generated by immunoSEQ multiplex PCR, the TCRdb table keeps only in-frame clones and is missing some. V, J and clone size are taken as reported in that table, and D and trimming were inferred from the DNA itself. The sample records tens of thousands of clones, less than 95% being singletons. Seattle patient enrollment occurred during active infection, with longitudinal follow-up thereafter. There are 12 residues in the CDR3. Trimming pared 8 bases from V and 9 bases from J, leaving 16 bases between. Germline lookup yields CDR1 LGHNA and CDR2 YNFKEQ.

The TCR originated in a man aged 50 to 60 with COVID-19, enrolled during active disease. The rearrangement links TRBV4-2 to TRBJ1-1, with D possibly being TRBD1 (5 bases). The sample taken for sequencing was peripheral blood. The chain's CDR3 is CASGTGGGKAFF. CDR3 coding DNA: TGTGCCAGCGGCACAGGCGGCGGCAAAGCTTTCTTT.